One and the same sample provided the 16 T cell receptor beta chains below, sequenced in a study of immune characterization of retroperitoneal liposarcoma. One entry per CDR3 protein, called by TCRdb with MiXCR from the PCR reads. This sample has thousands of distinct CDR3 sequences, with under 30% found just once. The specimen sequenced was tumor tissue. The receptors were sampled from a male donor with retroperitoneal liposarcoma.

This clonotype was detected a few times. This chain connects TRBV6-2 or TRBV6-3 to TRBJ2-5; no firm D call. The CDR3 contains 18 residues. Trimming cost V 1 base and J 11 bases, with 29 bases left between them. Germline V lookup: CDR1 MNHEY, CDR2 SVGEGT. CDR3 residues: CASSYYADLPGSYNEQYF. DNA for the CDR3: TGTGCCAGCAGTTACTACGCTGACCTCCCCGGGTCCTACAATGAGCAGTACTTC.

This clonotype is judged medium-sized. Germline is not matched at one junction end, which may reflect a read error. This chain connects TRBV6-6 to TRBJ2-5, with TRBD2 identical over 7 bases. Looked up from germline, CDR1 is MNHNY and CDR2 is SVGAGI (reference sequence). The CDR3 length is 14 residues. CDR3 in DNA: TGTGCCAGCAGAAACCCGGGACTACACAACGAAGAGTTCTTC. Its translation: CASRNPGLHNEEFF.

This clonotype occurred many times. The rearrangement links TRBV6-6 to TRBJ2-4; maybe TRBD1 (6 bases). The DNA matches TRBJ2-7 better at its end, which makes the J call doubtful. Germline V gives CDR1 MNHNY, CDR2 SVGAGI (reference sequence). The CDR3 is 13 amino acids. CDR3 sequence reads: CASSYRRGYEQYF. CDR3 bases: TGTGCCAGCAGTTACCGCAGGGGCTACGAGCAGTACTTC.

This clonotype has at least ten counts. The V call is TRBV7-3, the J call TRBJ1-1; tentative D call: TRBD1 (6 bases). This CDR3 spans 13 amino acids. In germline, CDR1 is SGHTA, CDR2 FQGTGA. The V gene lost 10 bases and the J gene lost 0 bases, with 12 bases spanning the gap. The CDR3 DNA is TGTGCCACCTCCAGGGACATGAACACTGAAGCTTTCTTT. Its protein is CATSRDMNTEAFF.

The chain links TRBV6-1 to TRBJ2-3, with TRBD2 matching over 11 bases. Germline assignment: CDR1 MNHNS and CDR2 SASEGT. The junction had 15 bases not matched to a gene; V was cut back by 5 bases and J by 14 bases. The CDR3 runs 15 residues. The chain's CDR3 is CASSSIAGGDFKAYF. In DNA, the CDR3 is TGTGCCAGCAGTTCCATAGCGGGAGGGGACTTTAAGGCGTATTTT.

V usage is TRBV6-1 and J usage is TRBJ1-1, with no clear D. The CDR3 extends over 14 amino acids. V was trimmed by 2 bases and J by 4 bases, leaving 11 bases between them. Germline CDR1 reads MNHNS; CDR2 reads SASEGT. This CDR3 reads CASSEWTERTEAFF. CDR3 nucleotides: TGTGCCAGCAGTGAATGGACGGAGCGCACTGAAGCTTTCTTT.

This clonotype was seen at least ten times. This sequence joins TRBV7-6 and TRBJ2-1, with 13 bases matching TRBD2. The DNA end is more similar to TRBJ2-7, so the J call may be wrong. From germline, CDR1 is SGHVS and CDR2 FNYEAQ. The CDR3 runs to 14 residues. CDR3 coding DNA: TGTGCCAGCAGCTGGACTAGCGGGAGCAATGAGCAGTACTTC. Protein product: CASSWTSGSNEQYF.

This clonotype qualifies as medium-sized (0.01 to 0.1%). The gene calls are TRBV7-9 and TRBJ2-1; D is perhaps TRBD1 (6 bases). CDR3 length equals 13 residues. The germline V gene has CDR1 SEHNR and CDR2 FQNEAQ (reference sequence). V lost 5 bases and J 10 bases, leaving 15 bases between the germline ends. This CDR3 reads CASSETGAYEQFF. As DNA, the CDR3 is TGTGCCAGCAGCGAGACAGGAGCCTACGAGCAGTTCTTC. Supplemented by reference TRBV7-9 and TRBJ2-1, the full variable domain reads DTGVSQNPRHKITKRGQNVTFRCDPISEHNRLYWYRQTLGQGPEFLTYFQNEAQLEKSRLLSDRFSAERPKGSFSTLEIQRTEQGDSAMYLCASSETGAYEQFFGPGTRLTVL.

This clonotype came up many times. The chain links TRBV6-1 to TRBJ2-1, with TRBD1 identical over 9 bases. J gave up 10 bases and V 2 bases, and 15 bases lay outside the gene matches. This CDR3 is 17 amino acids long. Germline V CDR1 and CDR2: MNHNS, SASEGT. CDR3 protein: CASSEYNWGQGSYEQFF. The CDR3 DNA reads as TGTGCCAGCAGTGAATATAACTGGGGACAGGGCTCCTACGAGCAGTTCTTC.

The V and J genes are TRBV6-1 and TRBJ2-7; D is unresolved. Trimming shortened V by 8 bases and J by 0 bases, and 8 bases separated the two germline ends. Germline V gene lookup returns CDR1 MNHNS and CDR2 SASEGT. This CDR3 comprises 12 residues. CDR3 bases: TGTGCCAGCGAAGGGTCCTCCTACGAGCAGTACTTC. It encodes CASEGSSYEQYF.

This clonotype is judged large. V usage is TRBV6-1 and J usage is TRBJ2-4; 7 positions agree with TRBD2. CDR1 is MNHNS, CDR2 SASEGT, per germline. The CDR3 loop spans 14 amino acids. V shed 5 bases, J shed 0 bases, and the junction held 1 base outside the gene matches. CDR3 DNA sequence: TGTGCCAGCAGTAGCGGGATAGCCAAAAACATTCAGTACTTC. As protein: CASSSGIAKNIQYF.

This clonotype appeared a single time. This chain joins TRBV27 and TRBJ1-6; D perhaps matches TRBD1 (5 bases). The CDR3 sequence is 13 residues long. The V end lost 3 bases, the J end lost 7 bases, and 7 bases lay between the germline ends. The germline V gene has CDR1 MNHEY and CDR2 SMNVEV (reference sequence). The CDR3 sequence: CASSFRGNSPLHF. CDR3 bases: TGTGCCAGCAGTTTCCGGGGCAATTCACCCCTCCACTTT.

This clonotype was observed many times. The CDR3 DNA is TGTGCCAGCAGTTTCCCGACTAGCGGGACGCGGACCGGGGAGCTGTTTTTT. Its translation is CASSFPTSGTRTGELFF. This sequence joins TRBV6-2 or TRBV6-3 and TRBJ2-2, with 11 bases lining up with TRBD2. V was clipped by 4 bases and J by 5 bases; unmatched bases: 9. The CDR3 runs to 17 residues. Germline CDR1 MNHEY, CDR2 SVGEGT.

This clonotype is medium-sized by share. This sequence joins TRBV7-6 and TRBJ2-1; 8 nucleotides agree with TRBD1. The CDR3 spans 17 residues. CDR1 and CDR2 (germline): SGHVS, FNYEAQ. V lost 3 bases to trimming and J lost 13 bases; unmatched junction nucleotides: 20. The CDR3 DNA reads as TGTGCCAGCAGCTTGGGGAGGACAGGGTCATCCAAAAACATTCAGTTCTTC. Translating gives CASSLGRTGSSKNIQFF.

This clonotype is classed as medium-sized (0.01 to 0.1%). The gene calls are TRBV6-1 and TRBJ2-1, with D possibly being TRBD2 (5 bases). The DNA end favors TRBJ2-7, so the J call may be wrong. The germline gives CDR1 MNHNS, CDR2 SASEGT. The CDR3 is made up of 13 amino acids. CDR3 loop: CASAEGSSYEQYF. The DNA of the CDR3 is TGTGCTTCCGCCGAGGGCAGCTCCTACGAGCAGTACTTC.

The CDR3 nucleotides read TGTGCCAGCAGCTTAGGGCGGGAGGTATACAATGAGCAGTTCTTC. This gives the protein CASSLGREVYNEQFF. The gene calls are TRBV7-2 and TRBJ2-5, with 8 bases aligning to TRBD2. The end of the DNA is better explained by TRBJ2-1, so the J call may be wrong. The CDR3 spans 15 residues. Germline V lookup: CDR1 SGHTA, CDR2 FQGNSA.